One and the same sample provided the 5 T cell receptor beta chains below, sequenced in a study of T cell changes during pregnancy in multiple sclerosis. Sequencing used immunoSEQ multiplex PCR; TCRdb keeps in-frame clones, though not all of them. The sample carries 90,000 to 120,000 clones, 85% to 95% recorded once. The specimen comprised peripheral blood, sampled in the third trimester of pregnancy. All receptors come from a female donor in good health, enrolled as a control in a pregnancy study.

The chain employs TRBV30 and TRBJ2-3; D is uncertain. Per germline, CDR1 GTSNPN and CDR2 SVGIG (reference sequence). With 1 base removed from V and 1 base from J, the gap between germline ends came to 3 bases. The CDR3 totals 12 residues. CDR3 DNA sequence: TGTGCCTGGAGTGCTGGCACAGATACGCAGTATTTT. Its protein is CAWSAGTDTQYF.

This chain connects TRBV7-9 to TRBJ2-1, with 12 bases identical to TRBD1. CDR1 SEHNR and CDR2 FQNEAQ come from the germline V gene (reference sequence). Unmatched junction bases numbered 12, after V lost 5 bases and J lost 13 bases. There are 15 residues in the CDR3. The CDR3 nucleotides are TGTGCCAGCAGCCCCGGGACAGGGGGCTTATCGACACAGTTCTTC. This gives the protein CASSPGTGGLSTQFF.

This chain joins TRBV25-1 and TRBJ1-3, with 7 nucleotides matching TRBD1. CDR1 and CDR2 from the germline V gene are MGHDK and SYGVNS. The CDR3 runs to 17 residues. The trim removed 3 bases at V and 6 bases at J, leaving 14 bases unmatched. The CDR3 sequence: CASSEGRQGIGSNTIYF. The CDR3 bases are TGTGCCAGCAGTGAGGGGAGACAGGGAATAGGTTCAAACACCATATATTTT. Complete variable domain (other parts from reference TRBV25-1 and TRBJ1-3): EADIYQTPRYLVIGTGKKITLECSQTMGHDKMYWYQQDPGMELHLIHYSYGVNSTEKGDLSSESTVSRIRTEHFPLTLESARPSHTSQYLCASSEGRQGIGSNTIYFGEGSWLTVV.

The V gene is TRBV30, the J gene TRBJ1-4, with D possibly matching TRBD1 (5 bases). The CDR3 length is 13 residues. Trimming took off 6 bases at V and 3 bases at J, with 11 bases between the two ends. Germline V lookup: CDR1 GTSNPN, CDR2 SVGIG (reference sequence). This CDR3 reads CACSQGANEKLFF. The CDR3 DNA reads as TGTGCCTGTTCCCAGGGTGCTAATGAAAAACTGTTTTTT.

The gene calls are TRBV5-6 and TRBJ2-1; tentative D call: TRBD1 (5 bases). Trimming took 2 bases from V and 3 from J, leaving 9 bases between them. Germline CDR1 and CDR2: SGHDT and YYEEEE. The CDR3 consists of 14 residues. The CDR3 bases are TGTGCCAGCAGCTTAAGTCAGGGCTACAATGAGCAGTTCTTC. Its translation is CASSLSQGYNEQFF.